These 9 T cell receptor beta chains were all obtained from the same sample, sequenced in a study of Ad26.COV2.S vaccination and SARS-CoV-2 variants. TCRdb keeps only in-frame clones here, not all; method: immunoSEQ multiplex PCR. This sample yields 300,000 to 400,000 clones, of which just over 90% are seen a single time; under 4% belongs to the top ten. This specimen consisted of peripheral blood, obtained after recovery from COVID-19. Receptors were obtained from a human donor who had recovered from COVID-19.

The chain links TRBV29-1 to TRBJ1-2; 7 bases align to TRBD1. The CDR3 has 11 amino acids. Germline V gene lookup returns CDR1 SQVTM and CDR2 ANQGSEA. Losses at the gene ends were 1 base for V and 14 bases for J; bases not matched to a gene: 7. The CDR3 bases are TGCAGCGTTGAAGGTTCAGGGGGAGTAACCTTC. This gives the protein CSVEGSGGVTF.

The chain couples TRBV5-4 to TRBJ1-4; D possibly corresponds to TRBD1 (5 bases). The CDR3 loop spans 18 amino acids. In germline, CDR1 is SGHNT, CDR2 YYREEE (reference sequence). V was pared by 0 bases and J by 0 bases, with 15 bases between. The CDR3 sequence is CASSLDGTDAATNEKLFF. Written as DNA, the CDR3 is TGTGCCAGCAGCTTGGATGGGACGGACGCTGCAACTAATGAAAAACTGTTTTTT.

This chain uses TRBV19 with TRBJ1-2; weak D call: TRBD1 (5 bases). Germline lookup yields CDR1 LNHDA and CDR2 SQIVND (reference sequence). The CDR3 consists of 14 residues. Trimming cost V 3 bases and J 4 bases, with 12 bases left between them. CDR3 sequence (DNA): TGTGCCAGTAGTATGGCCGTGGGGGGCTATGGCTACACCTTC. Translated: CASSMAVGGYGYTF.

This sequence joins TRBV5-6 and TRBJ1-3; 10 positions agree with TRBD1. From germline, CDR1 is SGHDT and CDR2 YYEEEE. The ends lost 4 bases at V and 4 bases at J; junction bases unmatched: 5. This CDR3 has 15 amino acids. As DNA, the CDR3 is TGTGCCAGCAGCGGGACAGGGGAAGCAGGAAACACCATATATTTT. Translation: CASSGTGEAGNTIYF.

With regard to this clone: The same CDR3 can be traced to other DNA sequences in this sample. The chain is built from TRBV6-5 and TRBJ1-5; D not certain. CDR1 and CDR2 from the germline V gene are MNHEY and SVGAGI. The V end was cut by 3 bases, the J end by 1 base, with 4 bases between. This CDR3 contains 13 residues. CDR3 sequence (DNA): TGTGCCAGCAGTTATTCAAGCAATCAGCCCCAGCATTTT. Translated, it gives CASSYSSNQPQHF.

The CDR3 here is CASTTQSDGYTF. The CDR3 DNA reads as TGTGCCAGTACTACCCAGTCGGATGGCTACACCTTC. The rearrangement uses TRBV19 and TRBJ1-2; the D is unclear. Between the trimmed V and J ends, which lost 7 bases and 6 bases, there was a span of 12 bases. The CDR3 length is 12 residues. In germline, CDR1 is LNHDA, CDR2 SQIVND (reference sequence).

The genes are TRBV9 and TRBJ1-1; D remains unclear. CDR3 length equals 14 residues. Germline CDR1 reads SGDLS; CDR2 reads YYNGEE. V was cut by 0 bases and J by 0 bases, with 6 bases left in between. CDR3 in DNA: TGTGCCAGCAGCGTAGAGGGATTGAACACTGAAGCTTTCTTT. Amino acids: CASSVEGLNTEAFF.

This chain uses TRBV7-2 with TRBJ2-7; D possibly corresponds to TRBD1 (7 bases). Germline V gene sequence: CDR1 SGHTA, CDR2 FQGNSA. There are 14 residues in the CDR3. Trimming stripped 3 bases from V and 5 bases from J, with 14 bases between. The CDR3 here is CASSLEEGAHEQYF. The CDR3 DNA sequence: TGTGCCAGCAGCTTGGAGGAGGGGGCCCACGAGCAGTACTTC.

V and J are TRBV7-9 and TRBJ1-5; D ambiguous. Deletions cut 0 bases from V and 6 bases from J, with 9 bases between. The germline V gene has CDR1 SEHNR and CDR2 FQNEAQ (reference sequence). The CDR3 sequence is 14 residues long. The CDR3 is CASSLAQRGQPQHF. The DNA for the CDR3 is TGTGCCAGCAGCTTAGCGCAGCGAGGTCAGCCCCAGCATTTT.